The clone carrying this T cell receptor beta chain was recorded a few times. Library preparation (for TCRbeta) was performed with unique molecular identifiers. MiXCR was run by TCRdb on the PCR reads, yielding one entry per CDR3 protein. The profile shows some 200,000 distinct CDR3 sequences, 6.5% to 7.5% of them singletons. These data come from a study of T-cell reconstitution after alpha-beta-depleted transplantation in children. The CDR3 consists of 17 residues. V lost 0 bases and J lost 2, with 20 bases in between. Germline V gene sequence: CDR1 GTSNPN, CDR2 SVGIG (reference sequence). The specimen comprised PBMCs from the stem cell graft donor, sampled from the stem cell graft. The source of this sequence is a human donor who donated a stem cell graft to a child with Wiskott-Aldrich syndrome. The chain employs TRBV30 and TRBJ2-7, with D perhaps being TRBD1 or TRBD2 (7 bases each). The CDR3 is CAWSVPLDRRGTYEQYF. The CDR3 DNA reads TGTGCCTGGAGTGTACCTCTGGACAGGCGGGGGACCTACGAGCAGTACTTC.